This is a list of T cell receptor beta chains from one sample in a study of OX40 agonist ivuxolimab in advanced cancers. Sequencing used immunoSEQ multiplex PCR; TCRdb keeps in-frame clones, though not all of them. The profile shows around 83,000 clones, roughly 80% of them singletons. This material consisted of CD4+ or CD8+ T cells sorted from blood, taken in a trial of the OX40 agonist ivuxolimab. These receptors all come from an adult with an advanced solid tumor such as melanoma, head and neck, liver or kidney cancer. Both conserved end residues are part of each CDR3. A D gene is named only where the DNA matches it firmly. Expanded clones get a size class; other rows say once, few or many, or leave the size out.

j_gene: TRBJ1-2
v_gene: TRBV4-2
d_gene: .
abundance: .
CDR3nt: TGTGCCAGCAGCTTAGGTACAGGGCCGGTTCGGGTCTATGGCTACACCTTC
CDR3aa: CASSLGTGPVRVYGYTF

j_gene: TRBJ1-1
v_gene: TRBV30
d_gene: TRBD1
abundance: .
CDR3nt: TGTGCCTGGAGAAAAGCAGGGGGATACACTGAAGCTTTCTTT
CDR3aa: CAWRKAGGYTEAFF

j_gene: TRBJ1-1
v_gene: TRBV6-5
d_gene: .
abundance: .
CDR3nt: TGTGCCAGCAGACCGGGGGCCCAGAACACTGAAGCTTTCTTT
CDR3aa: CASRPGAQNTEAFF

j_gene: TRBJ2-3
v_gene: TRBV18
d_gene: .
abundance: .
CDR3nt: TGTGCCAGCTCACCTTTGGGTACAGATACGCAGTATTTT
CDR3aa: CASSPLGTDTQYF

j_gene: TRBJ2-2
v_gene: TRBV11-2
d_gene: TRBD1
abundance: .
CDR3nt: TGTGCCAGCAGCTTAGGGGACAGGAACACCGGGGAGCTGTTTTTT
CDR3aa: CASSLGDRNTGELFF

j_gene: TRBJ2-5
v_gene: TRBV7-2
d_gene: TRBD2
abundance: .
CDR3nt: TGTGCCAGCGCTAGCGGAGGTCCCAAGGAGACCCAGTACTTC
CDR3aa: CASASGGPKETQYF

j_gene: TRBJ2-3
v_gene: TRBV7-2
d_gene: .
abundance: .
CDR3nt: TGTGCCAGCAGCTTAGGCGGGACAGCCTCGGGTACGCAGTATTTT
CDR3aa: CASSLGGTASGTQYF

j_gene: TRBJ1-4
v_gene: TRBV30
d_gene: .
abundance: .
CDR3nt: TGTGCCTGGAGTGGGCACCCCGGTAGAGAAAAACTGTTTTTT
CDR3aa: CAWSGHPGREKLFF

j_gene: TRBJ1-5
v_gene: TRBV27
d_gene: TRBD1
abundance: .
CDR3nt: TGTGCCAGCAGCGAAAGGACAGGGCATAGCAATCAGCCCCAGCATTTT
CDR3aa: CASSERTGHSNQPQHF

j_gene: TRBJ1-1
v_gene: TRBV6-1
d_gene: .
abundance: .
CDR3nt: TGTGCCAGCTGGGAGAACGGGGAGAGCGGTGAAGCTTTCTTT
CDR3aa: CASWENGESGEAFF

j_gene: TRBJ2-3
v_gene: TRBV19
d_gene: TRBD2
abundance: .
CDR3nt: TGTGCCAGTAGTAGAGGGACTAGCCAGGGGATCGGGCAGTATTTT
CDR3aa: CASSRGTSQGIGQYF

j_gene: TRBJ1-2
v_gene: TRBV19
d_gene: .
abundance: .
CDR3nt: TGTGCCAGTAGTGGAGTCAAGAGCTACACCTTC
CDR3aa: CASSGVKSYTF

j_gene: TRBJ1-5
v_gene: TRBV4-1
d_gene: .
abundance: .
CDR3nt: TGCGCCAGCAGCCAAGATAACAGGGCCGGTCAGCCCCAGCATTTT
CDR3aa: CASSQDNRAGQPQHF

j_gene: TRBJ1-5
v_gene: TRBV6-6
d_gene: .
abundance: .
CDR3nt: TGTGCCAGCAGTAGGCAAGGGGGACCCCAGCATTTT
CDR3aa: CASSRQGGPQHF

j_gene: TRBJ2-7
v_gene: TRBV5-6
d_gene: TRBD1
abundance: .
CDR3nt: TGTGCCAGCAGCTTGGATGTTGACAGGGCCTACGAGCAGTACTTC
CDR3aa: CASSLDVDRAYEQYF

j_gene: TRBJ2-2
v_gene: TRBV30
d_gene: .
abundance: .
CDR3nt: TGTGCCTGGAGACCACCGGGCCCACCGACCGGGGAGCTGTTTTTT
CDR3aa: CAWRPPGPPTGELFF

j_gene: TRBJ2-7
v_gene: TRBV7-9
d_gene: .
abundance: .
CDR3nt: TGTGCCAGCAGCCTCGGACTTAACTACGAGCAGTACTTC
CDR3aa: CASSLGLNYEQYF

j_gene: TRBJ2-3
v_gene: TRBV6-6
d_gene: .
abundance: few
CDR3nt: TGTGCCAGCAGAATCAACACAGATACGCAGTATTTT
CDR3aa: CASRINTDTQYF

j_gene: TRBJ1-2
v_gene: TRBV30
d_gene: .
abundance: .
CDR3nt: TGTGCCTGGAGTTATGGCGCCAACTATGGCTACACCTTC
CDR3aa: CAWSYGANYGYTF

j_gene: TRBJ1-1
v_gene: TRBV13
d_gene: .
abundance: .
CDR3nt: TGTGCCAGCAGCTTAGTAGGGGGAATGGGTTGGAACACTGAAGCTTTCTTT
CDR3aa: CASSLVGGMGWNTEAFF

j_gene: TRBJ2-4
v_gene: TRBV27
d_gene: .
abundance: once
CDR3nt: TGTGCCTCTTCGCCGAAGGGACCCAAAAACATTCAGTACTTC
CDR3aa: CASSPKGPKNIQYF

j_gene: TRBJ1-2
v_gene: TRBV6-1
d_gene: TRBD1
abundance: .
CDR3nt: TGTGCCAGCAGTTTTTGGACAGGGGGTTTAGGCTACACCTTC
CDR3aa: CASSFWTGGLGYTF